The source of this TCR beta chain is a study of blood T cell repertoires in COVID-19 (dated by TCRdb to 2020 to 2022). At the level of the whole study: The collaborator samples originated in the United States, Italy and Spain and spanned the acute and convalescent phases of COVID-19. The repertoires were released in a freely available public database meant as a resource for research on the immune response to SARS-CoV-2. The sample metadata nearly always contained a de-identified subject ID, COVID-19 status, age in years and sex. Where available, HLA class I and class II types were taken from metadata supplied by the sample provider and were not determined by assay-based typing. Subjects who had been exposed to COVID-19, were actively infected with it, or had recovered from it provided the deeply sampled blood TCRbeta repertoires that made up the dataset. The material from the prospective study consisted of cDNA or gDNA derived from T cells, B-cell-depleted T cells, or PBMCs. The samples were drawn from the first 160 participants of the ongoing ImmuneRACE study and from 950 to 1,500 subjects provided by 6 global collaborators. Broader findings and caveats from the paper: How much clinical and demographic metadata was included differed by source and by participant, and the metadata was provided uncurated.

Enrolling through a virtual design, the prospective study's participants ranged in age from roughly 18 to 90 years and lived across more than 20 United States geographic areas. To assign participants to cohorts, the prospective study relied on clinical history that participants themselves reported in a screening survey and a study questionnaire. Each participant in the prospective study had whole blood, serum and a nasopharyngeal or oropharyngeal swab collected by mobile phlebotomists. Prospective study participants could optionally give additional blood draws and questionnaires over an approximately two-month period. Blood samples from the prospective study were shipped frozen or at room temperature prior to DNA extraction. The junction shows trimming of 4 bases on V and 2 bases on J, plus 11 bases between the germline ends. Taken from the germline V gene, the CDR1 and CDR2 loops are LGHNT and FRNRAP. Including the terminal cysteine and phenylalanine, the CDR3 comprises 14 residues. The only DNA kept is the CDR3, 42 bases in frame from the first base.

The immunoSEQ Assay, a bias-controlled multiplex PCR, was used to amplify TCRbeta CDR3 regions from genomic DNA. Turning to the authors' computational methods: The number of nucleated cells in each sample was estimated by amplification of reference gene primers within the assay. To quantify the absolute abundance of each unique TCRbeta CDR3 rearrangement, sequence reads were collapsed and filtered. For each sample, productive Simpson clonality was calculated as the square root of Simpson's diversity index across productive rearrangements. TCRdb limited this immuneACCESS table to in-frame rearrangements with V and J called. A share of clones is missing; checked studies link under half to unresolved V genes, and the rest is unexplained. Clone size and the V and J calls come from that table; the DNA yielded D and trimming. The sample table records approximately 140,000 clones; 84% of these occur just once. Under 5.5% of the sample is held by the ten biggest clonotypes.

Turning to this clone: Its antigen remains undetermined. Base quality data are lacking; no much larger clone is found one base away.

Recombination connected TRBV12-5 to TRBJ2-5; a tentative D match to TRBD2 spans 5 bases. The sequenced sample consisted of PBMCs or T cells enriched from blood (not recorded which). The TCR sequence derives from a man aged 40-50 years with acute COVID-19. The nucleotide sequence reads TGTGCTAGTGGTTCGACACTAGGACAAGAGACCCAGTACTTC. This yields the protein CASGSTLGQETQYF.